These 30 T cell receptor beta chains were sequenced from one sample in a study of T-cell reconstitution after alpha-beta-depleted transplantation in children. It was with unique molecular identifiers that the TCRbeta library was prepared. TCRdb processed the PCR reads anew with MiXCR; each CDR3 protein has one entry. The top ten hold roughly 28% of the sample, which has hundreds of thousands of distinct CDR3 sequences, approximately 10% seen once. This specimen was PBMCs, taken before TCRalphabeta/CD19-depleted stem cell transplant. These receptor sequences come from a child younger than two with acute myeloid leukemia, due to receive a stem cell transplant.

The rearrangement joins TRBV15 to TRBJ1-2; a possible D gene is TRBD1 (6 bases). Germline CDR1 is LNHNV and CDR2 is YYDKDF (reference sequence). The CDR3 covers 15 residues. Trimming shortened V by 2 bases and J by 5 bases, and 15 bases separated the two germline ends. CDR3 protein: CATSRSGGLAYGYTF. CDR3 nucleotides: TGTGCCACCAGCAGAAGTGGGGGGCTAGCGTATGGCTACACCTTC.

This clonotype has only a few counts. This clone may be a read error of a much larger clone one base away. The chain couples TRBV7-8 to TRBJ1-1; TRBD1 might be the D (6 bases). The germline V gene has CDR1 SGHVS and CDR2 FQNEAQ. The CDR3 spans 14 residues. The V end lost 2 bases, the J end lost 4 bases, and 11 bases lay between the germline ends. The CDR3 DNA sequence: TGTGCCAGCAGCTTAAGAGGGGGGGGCACTGAAGCTTTCTTT. It is translated as CASSLRGGGTEAFF.

This clonotype was seen a few times. V and J are TRBV7-2 and TRBJ1-1, with D hard to call. The CDR3 has 12 amino acids. The V and J ends lost 1 base and 8 bases respectively, with 8 bases between them. Looked up from germline, CDR1 is SGHTA and CDR2 is FQGNSA. In nucleotides, the CDR3 is TGTGCCAGCAGCTTAGGGGCAGCGGAAGCTTTCTTT. It yields the protein CASSLGAAEAFF.

This chain joins TRBV25-1 and TRBJ1-6, with D uncertain. The V and J ends lost 3 bases and 14 bases respectively, with 11 bases between them. CDR3 length: 12 residues. Germline V gene data show CDR1 as MGHDK and CDR2 as SYGVNS. In DNA form, the CDR3 reads TGTGCCAGCAGTGACTACAATTCGACCCTCCACTTT. Protein sequence: CASSDYNSTLHF. The full variable domain, its missing parts supplied by reference TRBV25-1 and TRBJ1-6, is EADIYQTPRYLVIGTGKKITLECSQTMGHDKMYWYQQDPGMELHLIHYSYGVNSTEKGDLSSESTVSRIRTEHFPLTLESARPSHTSQYLCASSDYNSTLHFGNGTRLTVT.

This chain's CDR3 is CASSPDSGGTDTQYF. The CDR3, as DNA: TGTGCCAGCAGCCCCGATTCGGGGGGCACAGATACGCAGTATTTT. This chain joins TRBV7-3 and TRBJ2-3, with D tentatively TRBD2 (6 bases). The V end was cut by 5 bases, the J end by 1 base, with 13 bases between. CDR1 and CDR2 (germline): SGHTA, FQGTGA. The CDR3 runs 15 residues. Looking up the rest from reference TRBV7-3 and TRBJ2-3 gives the full variable domain: GAGVSQTPSNKVTEKGKYVELRCDPISGHTALYWYRQSLGQGPEFLIYFQGTGAADDSGLPNDRFFAVRPEGSVSTLKIQRTERGDSAVYLCASSPDSGGTDTQYFGPGTRLTVL.

This clonotype appeared many times. The genes are TRBV10-3 and TRBJ2-2, with D uncertain. From germline, CDR1 is ENHRY and CDR2 SYGVKD. The length of the CDR3 is 13 residues. Trimming took off 4 bases at V and 3 bases at J, with 6 bases between the two ends. The CDR3 reads CAISGTHTGELFF. The CDR3 nucleotides are TGTGCCATCAGTGGAACGCACACCGGGGAGCTGTTTTTT.

This clonotype was detected many times. The chain couples TRBV20-1 to TRBJ2-1; 11 positions agree with TRBD2. The V gene end was trimmed by 5 bases and the J gene end by 2 bases; junction bases not matched to a gene: 5. The CDR3 sequence is 15 residues long. Per germline, CDR1 DFQATT and CDR2 SNEGSKA (reference sequence). The CDR3 sequence is CSAPGTSGAYNEQFF. CDR3 bases: TGCAGTGCTCCCGGGACTAGCGGAGCCTACAATGAGCAGTTCTTC.

This clonotype is a singleton in its sample. One end of the junction varies from germline; a read error may be responsible. V usage is TRBV25-1 and J usage is TRBJ2-3; 11 bases fit TRBD2. Germline values: CDR1 MGHDK, CDR2 SYGVNS. The CDR3 consists of 17 residues. CDR3 DNA sequence: TGTCCCAGCAGTGAATCTGGACTAGCGGGTAGCACAGATACGCAGTATTTT. Protein sequence: CPSSESGLAGSTDTQYF.

This clonotype occurred many times. The rearrangement uses TRBV20-1 and TRBJ1-6; D not resolved. V was cut by 6 bases and J by 1 base, with 10 bases left in between. CDR3 length equals 14 residues. CDR1 DFQATT and CDR2 SNEGSKA come from the germline V gene (reference sequence). The CDR3 region is CSAEKTSYNSPLHF. DNA of the CDR3: TGCAGTGCCGAAAAAACGTCCTATAATTCACCCCTCCACTTT.

The table lists this clonotype with many counts. The chain combines TRBV29-1 with TRBJ1-3; D is unclear. The V and J ends lost 2 bases and 2 bases respectively, with 4 bases between them. CDR1 and CDR2 from the germline V gene are SQVTM and ANQGSEA. CDR3 size: 12 residues. The CDR3 nucleotides read TGCAGCGTTGAATCGGCTGGAAACACCATATATTTT. It translates to CSVESAGNTIYF.

The sample holds many counts of this clonotype. The gene calls are TRBV5-1 and TRBJ2-5; the D gene could be TRBD1 or TRBD2 (5 bases each). V lost 2 bases and J 3 bases, leaving 8 bases between the germline ends. This CDR3 comprises 13 residues. CDR1 SGHRS and CDR2 YFSETQ come from the germline V gene. The CDR3 DNA is TGCGCCAGCAGCTTCTTGGGGGAAGAGACCCAGTACTTC. Amino acid sequence: CASSFLGEETQYF.

Ten or more counts support this clonotype. The rearrangement links TRBV28 to TRBJ1-5; no definite D call. V was trimmed by 3 bases and J by 3 bases, leaving 3 bases between them. Per germline, CDR1 MDHEN and CDR2 SYDVKM. CDR3 size: 12 residues. As DNA, the CDR3 is TGTGCCAGCAGTTTCCCCAATCAGCCCCAGCATTTT. Amino acid sequence: CASSFPNQPQHF.

Many counts were recorded for this clonotype. CDR3 region: CASRVPPYGYTF. As DNA, the CDR3 is TGTGCCAGCAGAGTCCCCCCCTATGGCTACACCTTC. This chain joins TRBV6-6 and TRBJ1-2; no reliable D call. The CDR3 contains 12 residues. Germline V lookup: CDR1 MNHNY, CDR2 SVGAGI (reference sequence). The V gene lost 6 bases and the J gene lost 4 bases, with 9 bases spanning the gap.

The rearrangement links TRBV2 to TRBJ1-4; TRBD1 agrees at 8 bases. The length of the CDR3 is 19 residues. Trimming removed 11 bases from V and 5 bases from J; junction bases left unmatched: 25. In germline, CDR1 is SNHLY, CDR2 FYNNEI. For the CDR3, the DNA is TGTGCCTTCAGCTCCGTGCAGGGGGCCTCCCAAGAACCCAATGAAAAACTGTTTTTT. Protein: CAFSSVQGASQEPNEKLFF.

The table lists this clonotype with many counts. The rearrangement uses TRBV7-9 and TRBJ1-3; the D gene is possibly TRBD1 (5 bases). Looked up from germline, CDR1 is SEHNR and CDR2 is FQNEAQ (reference sequence). The V and J ends lost 3 bases and 3 bases respectively, with 9 bases between them. The CDR3 extends over 14 amino acids. The DNA for the CDR3 is TGTGCCAGCAGCTTCCCGACAGTTGGAAACACCATATATTTT. Its protein is CASSFPTVGNTIYF. The full variable domain, completed using reference TRBV7-9 and TRBJ1-3, is DTGVSQNPRHKITKRGQNVTFRCDPISEHNRLYWYRQTLGQGPEFLTYFQNEAQLEKSRLLSDRFSAERPKGSFSTLEIQRTEQGDSAMYLCASSFPTVGNTIYFGEGSWLTVV.

Many counts were recorded for this clonotype. The chain joins TRBV4-1 to TRBJ1-5, with D unresolved. The CDR3 contains 13 residues. Trimming took 4 bases from V and 7 from J, leaving 11 bases between them. The V gene's germline CDR1 is MGHRA and CDR2 YSYEKL. The CDR3 nucleotides read TGCGCCAGCAGCCCGCCTGACGGCCAGCCCCAGCATTTT. This gives the protein CASSPPDGQPQHF.

DNA for the CDR3: TGTGCCAGCAGCTCCCCATCCCCGGCTATCTCTCAAGAGACCCAGTACTTC. The encoded protein is CASSSPSPAISQETQYF. The chain joins TRBV11-2 to TRBJ2-5; unclear D gene. Trimming took 4 bases from V and 2 from J, leaving 20 bases between them. Germline V gene sequence: CDR1 SGHAT, CDR2 FQNNGV. This CDR3 region has 17 residues.

This clonotype has a count of ten or more. The rearrangement uses TRBV15 and TRBJ2-5; 8 nucleotides line up with TRBD1. The CDR3 is 15 amino acids. Germline V gene lookup returns CDR1 LNHNV and CDR2 YYDKDF (reference sequence). J lost 4 bases, V lost 1 base, and 5 bases had no gene match. CDR3 nucleotide sequence: TGTGCCACCAGCAGAGCCATCGACAGGGGAGAGACCCAGTACTTC. This codes for CATSRAIDRGETQYF.

About this clonotype itself: A much larger clone is a single base away; this may be a read error. The chain employs TRBV14 and TRBJ2-3; 8 bases line up with TRBD2. Per germline, CDR1 SGHDN and CDR2 FVKESK. This CDR3 comprises 13 residues. CDR3 in DNA: TGTGCCAGCAGCGGGACTAGAACAGATCCGCAGTATTTT. It codes for CASSGTRTDPQYF. The full variable domain, rest sourced from reference TRBV14 and TRBJ2-3, is EAGVTQFPSHSVIEKGQTVTLRCDPISGHDNLYWYRRVMGKEIKFLLHFVKESKQDESGMPNNRFLAERTGGTYSTLKVQPAELEDSGVYFCASSGTRTDPQYFGPGTRLTVL.

This clonotype was seen ten or more times. The CDR3 here is CASSSSNPANYGYTF. DNA of the CDR3: TGTGCCAGCAGCTCTTCCAACCCTGCTAACTATGGCTACACCTTC. The rearrangement joins TRBV5-5 to TRBJ1-2; D is unclear. The CDR3 has 15 residues. Looked up from germline, CDR1 is SGHKS and CDR2 is YYEKEE (reference sequence). V was shortened by 3 bases and J by 0 bases, with 12 bases between the two germline ends.

Many counts were recorded for this clonotype. This sequence joins TRBV28 and TRBJ1-3, with no clear D. The CDR3 contains 15 residues. CDR1 is MDHEN, CDR2 SYDVKM, per germline. V lost 6 bases and J 0 bases, leaving 12 bases between the germline ends. The CDR3 nucleotides are TGTGCCAGCAGCGGGGTACTTCGCTCTGGAAACACCATATATTTT. Its translation: CASSGVLRSGNTIYF.

This clonotype was seen a few times. V and J are TRBV10-3 and TRBJ2-3; TRBD2 agrees at 8 bases. Looked up from germline, CDR1 is ENHRY and CDR2 is SYGVKD. The CDR3 spans 14 residues. The J segment lost 5 bases and the V segment lost 7 bases, leaving 8 bases of the junction unmatched. The CDR3 is CAIKQRELEDTQYF. The CDR3 coding sequence is TGTGCCATCAAACAGCGGGAGTTAGAAGATACGCAGTATTTT.

This clonotype was recorded at least ten times. The chain has TRBV5-1 and TRBJ2-7; D might be TRBD2 (7 bases). The CDR3 totals 12 residues. Trimming pared 7 bases from V and 5 bases from J, leaving 13 bases between. The V gene's germline CDR1 is SGHRS and CDR2 YFSETQ. CDR3 amino acids: CASRWEGDEQYF. CDR3 nucleotides: TGCGCCAGCCGCTGGGAGGGGGACGAGCAGTACTTC.

The table lists this clonotype with a few counts. The rearrangement joins TRBV30 to TRBJ1-4; tentatively, D is TRBD1 (5 bases). The germline CDR1 and CDR2 sequences are GTSNPN and SVGIG (reference sequence). V lost 0 bases, J lost 0 bases, and 11 bases lay in between. The CDR3 is made up of 16 amino acids. CDR3 nucleotides: TGTGCCTGGAGTGTGGGACGGGTTGCAACTAATGAAAAACTGTTTTTT. Translating it yields CAWSVGRVATNEKLFF.

In this sample, this clonotype turned up many times. The chain joins TRBV3-1 to TRBJ1-1; 12 bases are a match to TRBD1. The V segment lost 4 bases and the J segment 10 bases; nucleotides outside the gene matches: 7. Germline CDR1 is LGHDT and CDR2 is YNNKEL (reference sequence). This CDR3 contains 14 residues. The chain's CDR3 is CASSLKGQGASAFF. CDR3 in DNA: TGTGCCAGCAGCCTCAAGGGACAGGGGGCGTCAGCTTTCTTT.

Ten or more counts support this clonotype. This sequence joins TRBV5-1 and TRBJ2-1, with TRBD1 as a possible D gene (6 bases). The CDR3 length is 15 residues. The V end was cut by 2 bases, the J end by 6 bases, with 15 bases between. CDR1 and CDR2 from the germline V gene are SGHRS and YFSETQ. The DNA of the CDR3 is TGCGCCAGCAGCTTCGGTAGAACAGGGCCCAATGAGCAGTTCTTC. Residues: CASSFGRTGPNEQFF.

Details on this clonotype: This may arise from a read error, as a much more abundant clone is one base away. CDR3 coding DNA: TGTGCCAGGAGTCCAAAACCCAATGAGCAGTTCTTC. Translating it yields CARSPKPNEQFF. This chain links TRBV12-3 or TRBV12-4 with TRBJ2-1; D gene uncertain. CDR3 length equals 12 residues. The V gene lost 9 bases and the J gene lost 6 bases, with 12 bases spanning the gap.

Ten or more counts support this clonotype. The chain combines TRBV6-2 or TRBV6-3 with TRBJ2-3, with TRBD2 identical over 7 bases. The V segment lost 8 bases and the J segment 2 bases; nucleotides outside the gene matches: 7. The CDR3 loop spans 14 amino acids. Germline V CDR1 and CDR2: MNHEY, SVGEGT. CDR3 in amino acids: CASGRTSSTDTQYF. The CDR3 DNA is TGTGCCAGCGGGAGGACTAGTTCCACAGATACGCAGTATTTT.

The sample holds many counts of this clonotype. The V and J genes are TRBV5-1 and TRBJ2-3, with D perhaps being TRBD1 or TRBD2 (6 bases each). V shed 0 bases and J shed 0 bases, with 11 bases lying between them. Looked up from germline, CDR1 is SGHRS and CDR2 is YFSETQ. This CDR3 contains 16 residues. CDR3 sequence reads: CASSLARGASTDTQYF. The CDR3 DNA reads as TGCGCCAGCAGCTTGGCGAGGGGGGCTAGCACAGATACGCAGTATTTT.

This clonotype has just a few counts. V usage is TRBV7-9 and J usage is TRBJ1-2; D is undetermined. V was clipped by 3 bases and J by 6 bases, with 8 bases between them. This CDR3 region has 12 residues. CDR1 is SEHNR, CDR2 FQNEAQ, per germline (reference sequence). The CDR3 region is CASSFAGDGYTF. In nucleotides, the CDR3 is TGTGCCAGCAGCTTTGCCGGGGATGGCTACACCTTC.